The clone carrying this T cell receptor beta chain was observed a few times. The antigen is not known. This sample was included in a study of T cells after yellow fever vaccination. Overall study: Preparing low-cell-number fractions relied on SMART-Seq v4 Ultra Low Input. Study conclusions and caveats: Peak timing came faster in the weaker secondary response, day 5 versus 15. Reappearing after the booster were most of the clones from primary vaccination (roughly 96% CD4, 85% to 90% CD8).

Production of TCR cDNA was by 5'RACE template switching, which also added a universal primer site and UMIs. In TCRdb, the 5' RACE reads were re-called with MiXCR into one record per CDR3 protein. The table lists approximately 550,000 distinct CDR3 sequences, around 21% of them singletons, with roughly an eighth in the top ten. Trimming pared 8 bases from V and 2 bases from J, leaving 13 bases between. Germline V gene sequence: CDR1 MDHEN, CDR2 SYDVKM. There are 13 residues in the CDR3. Sequencing used PBMCs, obtained 15 days after the yellow fever booster vaccination. This clonotype was sampled from a man in his thirties or forties who received the YFV17D yellow fever vaccine. The chain links TRBV28 to TRBJ2-7, with a weak D call TRBD2 (6 bases). The CDR3 spells CASLTSGAYEQYF. CDR3 bases: TGTGCCAGCCTAACTTCGGGGGCCTACGAGCAGTACTTC.